One sample yielded the 27 T cell receptor beta chains listed below, sequenced in a study of shared clonotypes between healthy human individuals. Produced via immunoSEQ multiplex PCR; TCRdb's table is partial and in-frame only. The table includes some 580,000 clones, approximately 97% detected once. Specimen: naive CD4+ T cells sorted from blood. Regarding subset: CD45RA+ positively selected. The receptors stem from a woman aged 25-40 years in good health.

The chain couples TRBV6-5 to TRBJ2-7; D gene uncertain. In germline, CDR1 is MNHEY, CDR2 SVGAGI. The CDR3 is 15 residues long. V dropped 2 bases and J dropped 1 base, with 12 bases sitting between them. The CDR3 DNA reads TGTGCCAGCAGTTACGACGCACAGCGATCCTACGAGCAGTACTTC. This codes for CASSYDAQRSYEQYF.

This rearrangement joins TRBV2 to TRBJ2-3; no clear D gene. Germline V lookup: CDR1 SNHLY, CDR2 FYNNEI. CDR3 length: 12 amino acids. V was trimmed by 1 base and J by 7 bases, leaving 6 bases between them. CDR3 protein: CASSEVYNTQYF. In DNA form, the CDR3 reads TGTGCCAGCAGTGAAGTATATAATACGCAGTATTTT.

The chain couples TRBV9 to TRBJ2-7, with 9 bases that match TRBD2. J lost 6 bases, V lost 3 bases, and 10 bases had no gene match. CDR3 size: 15 residues. Germline CDR1 SGDLS, CDR2 YYNGEE. The CDR3 DNA reads as TGTGCCAGCAGCGAGACCCCCTGGACTAGCGCCGAGCAGTACTTC. Amino acid sequence: CASSETPWTSAEQYF. Full variable domain (outside the CDR3, taken from reference TRBV9 and TRBJ2-7): DSGVTQTPKHLITATGQRVTLRCSPRSGDLSVYWYQQSLDQGLQFLIQYYNGEERAKGNILERFSAQQFPDLHSELNLSSLELGDSALYFCASSETPWTSAEQYFGPGTRLTVT.

This rearrangement joins TRBV4-1 to TRBJ2-3, with 11 bases identical to TRBD2. With V trimmed by 5 bases and J by 3 bases, 4 bases remained unmatched. The CDR3 has 15 residues. CDR1 is MGHRA, CDR2 YSYEKL, per germline. DNA of the CDR3: TGCGCCAGCAGCTCTCGACTAGCGGGGACAGATACGCAGTATTTT. Amino acids: CASSSRLAGTDTQYF.

V is TRBV15 and J is TRBJ2-7; D possibly corresponds to TRBD1 (6 bases). This CDR3 is built from 15 residues. Germline lookup yields CDR1 LNHNV and CDR2 YYDKDF (reference sequence). V lost 5 bases and J lost 4, with 18 bases in between. The DNA for the CDR3 is TGTGCCACCAGCGCTGAGGGGGTTTGGGCTTACGAGCAGTACTTC. As protein: CATSAEGVWAYEQYF.

The V gene is TRBV7-3, the J gene TRBJ2-1; D uncertain. The CDR3 sequence is 13 residues long. V lost 5 bases and J 2 bases, leaving 7 bases between the germline ends. The germline CDR1 and CDR2 sequences are SGHTA and FQGTGA. CDR3 loop: CASSPNTYNEQFF. DNA of the CDR3: TGTGCCAGCAGCCCGAACACCTACAATGAGCAGTTCTTC.

This clone was detected a few times. The chain combines TRBV5-1 with TRBJ2-7, with 11 bases aligning to TRBD2. After removal of 2 bases from V and 5 bases from J, the junction contained 15 bases not matched to a gene. Germline loops: CDR1 SGHRS, CDR2 YFSETQ. The CDR3 loop spans 18 amino acids. The CDR3 DNA follows: TGCGCCAGCAGCTTACTCTCTCGGGCTAGCGGGAGGAATCACGAGCAGTACTTC. Translated, it gives CASSLLSRASGRNHEQYF.

The CDR3 here is CASRGGGRIYGYTF. CDR3 nucleotide sequence: TGTGCCAGCAGGGGGGGTGGCAGGATCTATGGCTACACCTTC. The chain joins TRBV25-1 to TRBJ1-2; a weak D match, TRBD1 (5 bases). The CDR3 runs to 14 residues. Germline CDR1 reads MGHDK; CDR2 reads SYGVNS. Trimming shortened V by 6 bases and J by 4 bases, and 15 bases separated the two germline ends.

This sequence joins TRBV6-1 and TRBJ1-3, with a weak D call TRBD1 (5 bases). Germline V gives CDR1 MNHNS, CDR2 SASEGT. Trimming took 1 base from V and 2 from J, leaving 9 bases between them. The CDR3 extends over 15 amino acids. The CDR3 region is CASSEEWGTGNTIYF. DNA for the CDR3: TGTGCCAGCAGTGAAGAGTGGGGGACTGGAAACACCATATATTTT.

The chain joins TRBV7-9 to TRBJ2-7, with 8 bases matching TRBD2. The CDR3 is 16 amino acids. The J segment lost 0 bases and the V segment lost 5 bases, leaving 9 bases of the junction unmatched. Germline V gene sequence: CDR1 SEHNR, CDR2 FQNEAQ (reference sequence). CDR3 DNA sequence: TGTGCCAGCAGCCCCCTTGGACTAGCCAACTCCTACGAGCAGTACTTC. As protein: CASSPLGLANSYEQYF.

The chain is built from TRBV30 and TRBJ2-7; D call uncertain. CDR1 and CDR2 from the germline V gene are GTSNPN and SVGIG (reference sequence). V was cut by 0 bases and J by 6 bases, with 9 bases left in between. This CDR3 spans 12 amino acids. CDR3 nucleotide sequence: TGTGCCTGGAGTGTACCCCCCTCCGAGCAGTACTTC. Amino acids: CAWSVPPSEQYF.

The chain combines TRBV28 with TRBJ2-5; 8 nucleotides match TRBD1. Near its end, the DNA agrees better with TRBJ2-7, so the J call may be wrong. The CDR3 runs to 14 residues. Germline V gene sequence: CDR1 MDHEN, CDR2 SYDVKM. The CDR3 loop is CASSLPQGAYEQYF. CDR3 nucleotides: TGTGCCAGCAGTTTACCACAGGGGGCCTACGAGCAGTACTTC.

This clone was seen only once. V is TRBV15 and J is TRBJ1-1; tentatively, D is TRBD1 (5 bases). V lost 3 bases and J lost 1, with 6 bases in between. The CDR3 is made up of 13 amino acids. From germline, CDR1 is LNHNV and CDR2 YYDKDF (reference sequence). The CDR3 protein is CATSRDTNTEAFF. The CDR3 DNA follows: TGTGCCACCAGCAGGGACACGAACACTGAAGCTTTCTTT.

The rearrangement uses TRBV2 and TRBJ1-1; TRBD1 is a possible D gene (6 bases). This CDR3 spans 14 amino acids. Per germline, CDR1 SNHLY and CDR2 FYNNEI. The germline V and J ends were trimmed by 6 bases and 7 bases, with 18 bases remaining between them. CDR3 DNA: TGTGCCAGCAGAGCCGGGACAACTAACTATGAAGCTTTCTTT. As protein: CASRAGTTNYEAFF. The variable domain in full, with the rest retrieved from reference TRBV2 and TRBJ1-1, is EPEVTQTPSHQVTQMGQEVILRCVPISNHLYFYWYRQILGQKVEFLVSFYNNEISEKSEIFDDQFSVERPDGSNFTLKIRSTKLEDSAMYFCASRAGTTNYEAFFGQGTRLTVV.

This sequence joins TRBV29-1 and TRBJ2-1, with a weak D call TRBD1 (5 bases). The CDR3 spans 12 residues. Germline values: CDR1 SQVTM, CDR2 ANQGSEA. V lost 5 bases and J 7 bases, leaving 12 bases between the germline ends. CDR3 DNA sequence: TGCAGCGTTCAGAAGGCAGGGAATGAGCAGTTCTTC. Encoded protein: CSVQKAGNEQFF.

This clone has a single count. The CDR3 spells CASTPGGHGYTF. CDR3 sequence (DNA): TGTGCCAGCACCCCAGGGGGTCATGGCTACACCTTC. The J gene is TRBJ1-2, the V gene TRBV5-6, with 7 bases matching TRBD1. The CDR3 extends over 12 amino acids. Looked up from germline, CDR1 is SGHDT and CDR2 is YYEEEE. V trimming: 6 bases; J trimming: 6 bases; junction bases outside the gene matches: 5.

The chain carries TRBV28 and TRBJ1-4, with D unclear. Germline lookup yields CDR1 MDHEN and CDR2 SYDVKM. V lost 7 bases to trimming and J lost 8 bases, with 20 bases between them. The CDR3 is 15 residues long. The CDR3 nucleotides are TGTGCCAGCACCCCTAGCTTCGGGGAAGGCGAAAAACTGTTTTTT. Translated, it gives CASTPSFGEGEKLFF. Combining the CDR3 with reference TRBV28 and TRBJ1-4 gives the whole variable domain DVKVTQSSRYLVKRTGEKVFLECVQDMDHENMFWYRQDPGLGLRLIYFSYDVKMKEKGDIPEGYSVSREKKERFSLILESASTNQTSMYLCASTPSFGEGEKLFFGSGTQLSVL.

The chain links TRBV5-1 to TRBJ2-7; D is possibly TRBD2 (5 bases). The CDR3 loop spans 15 amino acids. Trimming stripped 4 bases from V and 0 bases from J, with 14 bases between. Germline V gene data show CDR1 as SGHRS and CDR2 as YFSETQ. CDR3 in amino acids: CASSLQRELSYEQYF. The CDR3 coding sequence is TGCGCCAGCAGCCTACAGAGGGAACTCTCCTACGAGCAGTACTTC.

V gene TRBV2 combines with J gene TRBJ2-7; a possible D gene is TRBD2 (5 bases). Germline assignment: CDR1 SNHLY and CDR2 FYNNEI. The CDR3 extends over 12 amino acids. Trimming cost V 6 bases and J 2 bases, with 8 bases left between them. The CDR3: CASREATYEQYF. Here the CDR3 DNA reads TGTGCCAGCAGGGAGGCGACCTACGAGCAGTACTTC.

The chain carries TRBV7-2 and TRBJ2-4; TRBD2 agrees at 7 bases. After removal of 5 bases from V and 9 bases from J, the junction contained 10 bases not matched to a gene. This CDR3 comprises 14 residues. The V gene's germline CDR1 is SGHTA and CDR2 FQGNSA. The CDR3 DNA is TGTGCCAGCAGCCCTGTGAGGGAGGGCGGCATTCAGTACTTC. This sequence encodes CASSPVREGGIQYF.

Here the CDR3 reads CASGTGEYNYGYTF. The CDR3 DNA sequence: TGTGCCAGCGGAACAGGGGAGTATAACTATGGCTACACCTTC. This rearrangement joins TRBV25-1 to TRBJ1-2; 7 positions agree with TRBD1. CDR1 and CDR2 (germline): MGHDK, SYGVNS. CDR3 length: 14 residues. The trim removed 8 bases at V and 1 base at J, leaving 7 bases unmatched.

This clone appeared once. The rearrangement uses TRBV11-3 and TRBJ2-1, with D possibly being TRBD1 (5 bases). CDR1 is SGHNT and CDR2 is YENEEA in the germline V gene. This CDR3 is built from 16 residues. V was pared by 5 bases and J by 0 bases, with 14 bases between. CDR3 coding DNA: TGTGCCAGCAGCGCCCAGGGCCGTAGCTCCTACAATGAGCAGTTCTTC. Residues: CASSAQGRSSYNEQFF.

The chain carries TRBV28 and TRBJ2-1; 9 bases match TRBD2. This CDR3 is 15 amino acids long. The germline CDR1 and CDR2 sequences are MDHEN and SYDVKM. With V trimmed by 3 bases and J by 6 bases, 6 bases remained unmatched. The CDR3 spells CASSLWLAGSNEQFF. CDR3 DNA: TGTGCCAGCAGTTTGTGGCTAGCGGGATCCAATGAGCAGTTCTTC.

This chain connects TRBV12-5 to TRBJ1-2; D is possibly TRBD1 (5 bases). V was cut by 6 bases and J by 5 bases, with 10 bases left in between. Germline V gene lookup returns CDR1 LGHNT and CDR2 FRNRAP. This CDR3 contains 12 residues. The CDR3 nucleotides read TGTGCTAGTGGCACTCCAGGGTATGGCTACACCTTC. It yields the protein CASGTPGYGYTF.

The chain uses TRBV7-2 and TRBJ1-4, with D possibly being TRBD1 (5 bases). CDR1 and CDR2 from the germline V gene are SGHTA and FQGNSA. V was shortened by 5 bases and J by 6 bases, with 13 bases between the two germline ends. This CDR3 spans 14 amino acids. CDR3 nucleotide sequence: TGTGCCAGCAGCCCGGGGGGATCGTATGAAAAACTGTTTTTT. The encoded protein is CASSPGGSYEKLFF.

The chain recombines TRBV5-1 with TRBJ2-5; D not certain. Per the germline V gene, CDR1 is SGHRS and CDR2 is YFSETQ. The ends were cut back, 4 bases at V and 2 bases at J, with 9 bases in the middle. The CDR3 consists of 13 residues. The CDR3 sequence: CASSRAPQETQYF. The CDR3 region has the DNA TGCGCCAGCAGCCGGGCGCCACAAGAGACCCAGTACTTC.

This clone appeared once. The gene calls are TRBV2 and TRBJ1-2; D perhaps matches TRBD1 (5 bases). This CDR3 is 15 amino acids long. Trimming took 5 bases from V and 2 from J, leaving 15 bases between them. Germline V gene lookup returns CDR1 SNHLY and CDR2 FYNNEI. In nucleotides, the CDR3 is TGTGCCAGCAGTTCTCGGGGGTTGGTAAACTATGGCTACACCTTC. Amino acid sequence: CASSSRGLVNYGYTF.